These T cell receptor beta chains were read from a single sample in a study of molecular identifiers for immune sequencing clone quantification. TCRdb analysed the PCR reads with MiXCR anew, one entry per CDR3 protein. This table has 85,000 to 90,000 distinct CDR3 sequences, about 23% appearing once. Sample: naive CD8+ T cells from blood, with Jurkat cell RNA spiked in. The origin of the receptors is a human donor in good health. Some libraries in this study had Jurkat cell RNA spiked in. The CDR3 runs from the conserved cysteine through the conserved F or W. D genes are given only for firm matches. Clone size is stated in some rows and not others, as once, few, many or a class when expanded.

abundance | d_gene | j_gene | v_gene | CDR3nt | CDR3aa
many | - | TRBJ2-3 | TRBV30 | TGTGCCTGGTCCCCGGTGGGTACGCAGTATTTT | CAWSPVGTQYF
- | TRBD2 | TRBJ2-1 | TRBV19 | TGTGCCAGTAGCCCGGAGCGGGGGGTATTCTACAATGAGCAGTTCTTC | CASSPERGVFYNEQFF
- | TRBD1 | TRBJ2-1 | TRBV5-1 | TGCGCCAGCAGCTTGGTCACAGGGGATGAGCAGTTCTTC | CASSLVTGDEQFF
- | - | TRBJ2-7 | TRBV7-9 | TGTGCCACCGTGACGGATGGGGCCAGATACGAGCAGTACTTC | CATVTDGARYEQYF
many | TRBD1 | TRBJ1-5 | TRBV7-9 | TGTGCCAGCAGCCGCACGGGACAGAACAATCAGCCCCAGCATTTT | CASSRTGQNNQPQHF
many | - | TRBJ1-1 | TRBV7-2 | TGTGCCAGCAGCTCCAGGTCTAGGATAACTGAAGCTTTCTTT | CASSSRSRITEAFF
- | TRBD1 | TRBJ2-7 | TRBV29-1 | TGCAGCGTTGAGGGGACGACAGGGACCTACGGGCAGTACTTC | CSVEGTTGTYGQYF
few | - | TRBJ2-4 | TRBV4-3 | TGCGCCAGCAGCCAAGATAACAGGGAATATGGGAACATTCAGTACTTC | CASSQDNREYGNIQYF
few | TRBD1 | TRBJ2-5 | TRBV28 | TGTGCCAGCAGTTCCAGGGGGAAGAGGGAGACCCAGTACTTC | CASSSRGKRETQYF
few | - | TRBJ1-1 | TRBV7-9 | TGTGCCGGCAGCTTTGGCGGGGGGCCGGTGTGGGAAGCTTTCTTT | CAGSFGGGPVWEAFF
many | - | TRBJ2-1 | TRBV2 | TGTGCCAGCACTTACAATGAGCAGTTCTTC | CASTYNEQFF
- | TRBD1 | TRBJ2-2 | TRBV7-8 | TGTGCCAGCAGCTTATCCATCGGGACAGGGATTCTCCTGACGAACACCGGGGAGCTGTTTTTT | CASSLSIGTGILLTNTGELFF
many | - | TRBJ1-6 | TRBV7-2 | TGTGCCAGCAGCTTAGTCAGGGGATTTGTACCCCTCCACTTT | CASSLVRGFVPLHF
- | - | TRBJ1-5 | TRBV4-3 | TGCGCCAGCAGCCAAGTAATGCATCAGCCCCAGCATTTT | CASSQVMHQPQHF